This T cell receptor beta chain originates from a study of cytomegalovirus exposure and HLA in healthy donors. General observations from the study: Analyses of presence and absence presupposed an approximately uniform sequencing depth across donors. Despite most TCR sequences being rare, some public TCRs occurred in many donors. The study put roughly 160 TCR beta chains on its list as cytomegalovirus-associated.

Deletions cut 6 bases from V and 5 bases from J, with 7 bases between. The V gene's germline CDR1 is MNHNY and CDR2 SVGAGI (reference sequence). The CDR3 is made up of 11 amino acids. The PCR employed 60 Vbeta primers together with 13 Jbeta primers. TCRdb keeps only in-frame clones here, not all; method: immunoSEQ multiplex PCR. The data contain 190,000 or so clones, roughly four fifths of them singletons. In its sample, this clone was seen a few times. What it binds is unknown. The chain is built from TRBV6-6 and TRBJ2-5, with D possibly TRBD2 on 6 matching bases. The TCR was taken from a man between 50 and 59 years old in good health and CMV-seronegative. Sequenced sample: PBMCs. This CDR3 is CASSAGETQYF. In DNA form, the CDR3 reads TGTGCCAGCAGCGCGGGGGAGACCCAGTACTTC.